This TCR beta chain was recorded in a study of shared clonotypes between healthy human individuals. This clone was observed a few times. Its specificity is unknown. This table comes from immunoSEQ multiplex PCR, and its TCRdb copy is limited to in-frame clones, with some not included. The sample records 850,000 to 1,200,000 clones, around 74% being singletons. The CDR3 consists of 13 residues. V lost 0 bases to trimming and J lost 6 bases, with 6 bases between them. CDR1 is MNHEY and CDR2 is SVGAGI in the germline V gene. The study's findings and limits: Rarefaction exposed incomplete sorted-subset sequencing despite large depth. An anticipated effect of sequencing depth on clonotype sharing among donors was recognized.

The source is a young man in good health. The gene calls are TRBV6-5 and TRBJ1-5; no definite D call. The sequenced material came from memory CD4+ T cells sorted from blood. Subset given: CD45RA-negative fraction. The CDR3 reads CASSYSFRQPQHF. Written as DNA, the CDR3 is TGTGCCAGCAGTTACTCTTTCCGTCAGCCCCAGCATTTT.